This T cell receptor beta chain emerged from a study of T cell clonality in common variable immunodeficiency. Study outcomes and limitations: TCRbeta clonality was increased in CVID versus healthy controls.

Equal genomic DNA amounts from CVID and control samples were sequenced. Clones were sequenced by immunoSEQ multiplex PCR, and TCRdb holds only the in-frame ones, with some missing. The sample is made up of around 29,000 clones, none counted only once. Both groups were predominantly of Caucasian heritage. This clone was seen many times. What it recognizes is unknown. The read halts 3 residues ahead of the CDR3 end, with the missing end drawn from the germline J gene. The CDR3 length is 12 residues. Germline CDR1 is MNHEY and CDR2 is SVGEGT. Trimming at V came to 8 bases and at J to 5 bases, leaving 2 bases not matched to a gene.

The clonotype was recovered from a person aged 18-70 years in good health. The V call is TRBV6-2 or TRBV6-3, the J call TRBJ2-2; 7 bases align to TRBD2. The sequencing input was peripheral blood mononuclear cells. CDR3 bases read: TGTGCCAGCCTGCGGGGGACCGGGGAG. As protein: CASLRGTGE. The CDR3 in full is CASLRGTGELFF.